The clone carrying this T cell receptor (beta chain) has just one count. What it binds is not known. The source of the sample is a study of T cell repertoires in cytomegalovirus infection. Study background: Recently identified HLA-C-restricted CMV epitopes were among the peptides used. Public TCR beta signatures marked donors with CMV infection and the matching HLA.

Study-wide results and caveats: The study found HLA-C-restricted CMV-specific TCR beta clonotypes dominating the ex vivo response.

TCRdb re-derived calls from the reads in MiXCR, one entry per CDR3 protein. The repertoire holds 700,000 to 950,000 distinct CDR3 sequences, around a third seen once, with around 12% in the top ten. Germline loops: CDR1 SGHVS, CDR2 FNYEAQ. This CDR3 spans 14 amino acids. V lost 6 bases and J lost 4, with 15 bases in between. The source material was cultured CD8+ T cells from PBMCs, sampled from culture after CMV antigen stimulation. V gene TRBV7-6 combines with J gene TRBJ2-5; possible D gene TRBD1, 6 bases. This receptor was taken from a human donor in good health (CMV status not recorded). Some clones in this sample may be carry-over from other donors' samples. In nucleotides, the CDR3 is TGTGCCAGCAGTTTTGACAGGTCCGCAGAGACCCAGTACTTC. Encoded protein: CASSFDRSAETQYF.